The following is a TCR beta chain sequence with its context. This receptor's antigen is unknown. Base qualities were left out, and no much larger clone turns up one base away. CDR1 and CDR2 are read off the germline V gene as LGHNA and YSLEER. For this chain, trimming is 1 base at the V end and 1 base at the J end, and the number of junction bases without a gene match is 9. Counted from cysteine to phenylalanine, this CDR3 has 18 amino acids. Just the 54-base CDR3 DNA is kept, in frame starting at base 1. These data belong to a study of blood T cells in healthy people across ages (dated by TCRdb to about 2015). The study in broad terms: In model experiments, template switching captured roughly one uniquely barcoded TCR beta cDNA molecule for every two T cells. The donors were divided into four age groups: young (average about 16 years), middle-aged (about 39), aged (about 60) and long-lived (about 80). Using the same blood draw, the study looked at two additional independent replicas of 1 million unique cDNA reads for two donors, one aged 18 to 30 and the other aged 80 or older. The study measured age-related changes in TCR beta repertoire diversity using deep sequencing normalized with unique cDNA molecular identifiers. To avoid experimental bias, donors of different ages were distributed randomly across sequencing lanes. The full study reports these points: Conclusive comparison of naive and antigen-experienced compartments was prevented by the profiling of bulk unsorted PBMCs. Because the CMV infection status of the donors was unknown, age-related changes in expanded clonotypes may potentially have been confounded. As age increased, observed TCR beta diversity per million T cells dropped in a roughly linear way, and a significant reduction was already evident by age about 36. Compared with the aged group, the long-lived group had more naive CD4+ T cells, fewer expanded clones and increased TCR diversity, suggesting age selection. Estimates of total diversity based on one million sequenced T cells were considered lower bounds and underestimates. The percentage of naive T cells measured by flow cytometry correlated strongly with observed TCR beta diversity.

Donors were a few dozen systemically healthy Caucasian individuals from Russia aged roughly 6 to 90 years. Ten milliliters of peripheral blood were drawn from each donor into EDTA-treated Vacutainer tubes. PBMCs were isolated by Ficoll-Paque density-gradient centrifugation, with at least 7 million obtained per sample. Total RNA, at least 5.5 micrograms per sample, was extracted from PBMCs with Trizol reagent. The percentages of naive CD45RAhigh/CD27high T cells were determined by flow cytometry on a PBMC aliquot from every donor. Libraries were constructed by 5' RACE. Sequencer: Illumina HiSeq 2500. A second PCR of roughly 6 to 11 cycles was run with a J-beta primer mix and a sample-barcoded 5' primer. A unique molecular identifier was introduced onto each TCR beta cDNA molecule by a template-switch 5' adaptor carrying 12 random nucleotides. Each sample yielded at least 2.5 million CDR3-containing paired-end reads. First-strand cDNA synthesis was performed from all RNA using the Mint cDNA synthesis kit, with priming by a TRBC-specific oligonucleotide. All cDNA was treated with uracil-DNA glycosylase and then went through a first 18-cycle PCR with the universal primers M1SS and BC2_uni_R. On the study's bioinformatics: For normalization, 1 million high-quality reads were randomly selected from each sample, with every read carrying a distinct molecular identifier. Reads with shared molecular identifiers were discarded instead of being binned into consensus sequences. MiTCR, run with a Q25 quality threshold and the strictest error-elimination algorithm, handled CDR3 identification, clonotype clustering and error correction. A nonparametric unseen species model using Euler transformation provided a lower-bound estimate of total TCR beta diversity. TCRdb trimmed public reads at Q25 via fastp, called clones via MiXCR and kept in-frame beta chains. Records with the same CDR3 protein are collapsed into one entry carrying the most frequent genes and DNA. V and J calls and clone size were set by TCRdb, not the authors. A total of around 1,600,000 distinct CDR3 sequences appear in this sample, 35% to 45% of them only once. Roughly 3.7% of the sample is held by the ten biggest clonotypes.

The clonotype was recovered from a woman under 30 in good health. The sequencing sample was made of blood. The V and J segments used are TRBV4-3 and TRBJ2-3; 9 bases in the middle match TRBD2. The DNA is TGCGCCAGCAGCCAAGTACGATTTCTAGCGGGGCGCACAGATACGCAGTATTTT. Its translation reads: CASSQVRFLAGRTDTQYF.